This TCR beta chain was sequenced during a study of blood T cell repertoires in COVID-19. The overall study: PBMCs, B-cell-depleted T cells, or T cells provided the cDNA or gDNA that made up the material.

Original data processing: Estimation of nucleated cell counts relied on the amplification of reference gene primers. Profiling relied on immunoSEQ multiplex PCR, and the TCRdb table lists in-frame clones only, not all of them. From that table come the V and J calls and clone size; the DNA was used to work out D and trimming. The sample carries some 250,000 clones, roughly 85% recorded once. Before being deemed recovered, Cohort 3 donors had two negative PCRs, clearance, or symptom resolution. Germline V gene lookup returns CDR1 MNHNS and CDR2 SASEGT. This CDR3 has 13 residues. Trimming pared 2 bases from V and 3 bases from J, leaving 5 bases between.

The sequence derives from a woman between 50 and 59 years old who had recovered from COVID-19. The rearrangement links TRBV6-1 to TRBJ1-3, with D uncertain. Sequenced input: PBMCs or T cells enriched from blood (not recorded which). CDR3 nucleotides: TGTGCCAGCAGTGAACAGATTGGAAACACCATATATTTT. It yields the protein CASSEQIGNTIYF.